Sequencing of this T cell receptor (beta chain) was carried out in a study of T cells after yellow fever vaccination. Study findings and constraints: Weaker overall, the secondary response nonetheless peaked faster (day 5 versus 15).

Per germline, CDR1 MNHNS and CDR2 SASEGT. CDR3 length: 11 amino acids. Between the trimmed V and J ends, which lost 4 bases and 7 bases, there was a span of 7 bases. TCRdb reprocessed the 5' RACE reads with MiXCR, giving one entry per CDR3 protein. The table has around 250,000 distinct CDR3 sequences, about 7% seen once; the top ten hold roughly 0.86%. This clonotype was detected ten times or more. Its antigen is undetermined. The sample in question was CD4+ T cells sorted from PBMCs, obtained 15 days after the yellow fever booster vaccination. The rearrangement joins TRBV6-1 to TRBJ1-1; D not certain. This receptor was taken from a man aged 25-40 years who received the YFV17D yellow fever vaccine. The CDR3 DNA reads TGTGCCAGCAGTGTCGAAGTTGAAGCTTTCTTT. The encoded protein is CASSVEVEAFF.